These T cell receptor beta chains were read from a single sample in a study of cytotoxic CD8 clonotypes in ibrutinib-treated CLL. Sequencing used immunoSEQ multiplex PCR; TCRdb keeps in-frame clones, though not all of them. The sample includes 50,000 to 70,000 clones, 54% of them seen just once. This specimen consisted of PBMCs, obtained at disease progression, from a patient treated with ibrutinib. Receptor source: a human donor with chronic lymphocytic leukemia. Both conserved end residues are part of each CDR3. Fields, in order: V gene, D gene, J gene, clone size, CDR3 protein, CDR3 DNA. The D gene is left open where the match is weak. Only part of the rows carry a size: once, few, many, or a class if the clone is expanded.

v_call: TRBV6-4; d_call: -; j_call: TRBJ2-3; clone_size: -; cdr3_aa: CASSEGDTQYF; cdr3_nt: TGTGCCAGCAGTGAGGGCGATACGCAGTATTTT
v_call: TRBV7-6; d_call: -; j_call: TRBJ2-1; clone_size: -; cdr3_aa: CASSTRGYNEQFF; cdr3_nt: TGTGCCAGCAGCACAAGGGGCTACAATGAGCAGTTCTTC
v_call: TRBV5-1; d_call: TRBD1; j_call: TRBJ1-2; clone_size: -; cdr3_aa: CASSGQAANYGYTF; cdr3_nt: TGCGCCAGCAGTGGACAGGCTGCAAACTATGGCTACACCTTC
v_call: TRBV9; d_call: -; j_call: TRBJ2-5; clone_size: -; cdr3_aa: CASSIYGGRLETQYF; cdr3_nt: TGTGCCAGCAGCATTTACGGGGGGCGACTGGAGACCCAGTACTTC
v_call: TRBV7-3; d_call: -; j_call: TRBJ2-5; clone_size: -; cdr3_aa: CASTSTAGETQYF; cdr3_nt: TGTGCCAGCACCTCGACCGCAGGAGAGACCCAGTACTTC
v_call: TRBV27; d_call: -; j_call: TRBJ1-1; clone_size: few; cdr3_aa: CASSLSRGGTEAFF; cdr3_nt: TGTGCCAGCAGTTTAAGTAGAGGGGGGACTGAAGCTTTCTTT
v_call: TRBV6-4; d_call: -; j_call: TRBJ2-3; clone_size: -; cdr3_aa: CASRNPSTDTQYF; cdr3_nt: TGTGCCAGCAGAAATCCTAGCACAGATACGCAGTATTTT
v_call: TRBV7-9; d_call: TRBD1; j_call: TRBJ2-1; clone_size: -; cdr3_aa: CASSPDRGEQFF; cdr3_nt: TGTGCCAGCAGCCCGGACAGGGGAGAGCAGTTCTTC
v_call: TRBV5-6; d_call: -; j_call: TRBJ2-7; clone_size: -; cdr3_aa: CASSSPGLFGEQYF; cdr3_nt: TGTGCCAGCAGCTCCCCGGGACTTTTCGGCGAGCAGTACTTC
v_call: TRBV7-7; d_call: TRBD2; j_call: TRBJ2-5; clone_size: -; cdr3_aa: CASSPGGPRETQYF; cdr3_nt: TGTGCCAGCAGCCCGGGAGGCCCAAGGGAGACCCAGTACTTC
v_call: TRBV28; d_call: -; j_call: TRBJ2-3; clone_size: -; cdr3_aa: CASTPQGADTQYF; cdr3_nt: TGTGCCAGCACCCCCCAAGGGGCAGATACGCAGTATTTT
v_call: TRBV5-6; d_call: TRBD1; j_call: TRBJ1-2; clone_size: -; cdr3_aa: CASSLQGGEGGYTF; cdr3_nt: TGTGCCAGCAGCTTGCAAGGGGGCGAGGGTGGCTACACCTTC
v_call: TRBV18; d_call: -; j_call: TRBJ2-2; clone_size: -; cdr3_aa: CASSLLQGGANTGELFF; cdr3_nt: TGTGCCAGCTCACTCCTCCAGGGGGGAGCGAACACCGGGGAGCTGTTTTTT
v_call: TRBV7-9; d_call: -; j_call: TRBJ1-1; clone_size: -; cdr3_aa: CASSFLEAFF; cdr3_nt: TGTGCCAGCAGCTTTCTCGAAGCTTTCTTT
v_call: TRBV11-1; d_call: TRBD1; j_call: TRBJ2-7; clone_size: -; cdr3_aa: CASSYWSLDRVRYEQYF; cdr3_nt: TGTGCCAGCAGCTATTGGTCCTTGGACAGGGTTAGATACGAGCAGTACTTC
v_call: TRBV9; d_call: -; j_call: TRBJ1-1; clone_size: -; cdr3_aa: CASSVRSGNTEAFF; cdr3_nt: TGTGCCAGCAGCGTAAGATCGGGGAACACTGAAGCTTTCTTT
v_call: TRBV5-1; d_call: TRBD1; j_call: TRBJ2-1; clone_size: -; cdr3_aa: CASSLATGGFNEQFF; cdr3_nt: TGCGCCAGCAGCTTGGCGACAGGGGGCTTTAATGAGCAGTTCTTC
v_call: TRBV30; d_call: -; j_call: TRBJ1-4; clone_size: -; cdr3_aa: CAWQGTLNEKLFF; cdr3_nt: TGTGCCTGGCAGGGGACCTTAAATGAAAAACTGTTTTTT
v_call: TRBV6-5; d_call: -; j_call: TRBJ2-1; clone_size: many; cdr3_aa: CASSYLPGDQVEQFF; cdr3_nt: TGTGCCAGCAGTTACTTACCGGGGGACCAGGTTGAGCAGTTCTTC
v_call: TRBV15; d_call: -; j_call: TRBJ2-1; clone_size: -; cdr3_aa: CATSSVLVLGNEQFF; cdr3_nt: TGTGCCACCAGCAGTGTACTAGTATTGGGAAATGAGCAGTTCTTC
v_call: TRBV30; d_call: -; j_call: TRBJ2-3; clone_size: -; cdr3_aa: CAWSGGAGWTDTQYF; cdr3_nt: TGTGCCTGGAGTGGCGGAGCGGGTTGGACAGATACGCAGTATTTT
v_call: TRBV7-2; d_call: -; j_call: TRBJ1-4; clone_size: -; cdr3_aa: CASSLVSTGINEKLFF; cdr3_nt: TGTGCCAGCAGCTTAGTATCGACAGGAATTAATGAAAAACTGTTTTTT
v_call: TRBV7-9; d_call: -; j_call: TRBJ2-7; clone_size: -; cdr3_aa: CASTAAYEQYF; cdr3_nt: TGTGCCAGCACCGCCGCCTACGAGCAGTACTTC
v_call: TRBV6-1; d_call: TRBD1; j_call: TRBJ1-2; clone_size: few; cdr3_aa: CASSDIGTAYGYTF; cdr3_nt: TGTGCCAGCAGTGATATAGGGACAGCCTATGGCTACACCTTC
v_call: TRBV2; d_call: TRBD1; j_call: TRBJ1-3; clone_size: -; cdr3_aa: CASKWDSLSGNTIYF; cdr3_nt: TGTGCCAGCAAATGGGACAGCCTCTCTGGAAACACCATATATTTT
v_call: TRBV9; d_call: -; j_call: TRBJ2-5; clone_size: few; cdr3_aa: CASSPRGYQETQYF; cdr3_nt: TGTGCCAGCAGCCCCAGGGGCTACCAAGAGACCCAGTACTTC
v_call: TRBV29-1; d_call: -; j_call: TRBJ2-7; clone_size: -; cdr3_aa: CSVDGWAERAGSSYEQYF; cdr3_nt: TGCAGCGTTGATGGGTGGGCAGAACGGGCGGGGAGCTCCTACGAGCAGTACTTC
v_call: TRBV30; d_call: -; j_call: TRBJ1-3; clone_size: few; cdr3_aa: CAWATGLVAGNTIYF; cdr3_nt: TGTGCCTGGGCAACAGGGCTAGTTGCTGGAAACACCATATATTTT
v_call: TRBV2; d_call: TRBD2; j_call: TRBJ2-3; clone_size: -; cdr3_aa: CASSGGGAFADTQYF; cdr3_nt: TGTGCCAGCAGTGGCGGGGGGGCCTTCGCAGATACGCAGTATTTT
v_call: TRBV6-5; d_call: TRBD1; j_call: TRBJ1-1; clone_size: -; cdr3_aa: CASSYRGQGTEAFF; cdr3_nt: TGTGCCAGCAGTTACCGGGGACAGGGCACTGAAGCTTTCTTT
v_call: TRBV19; d_call: -; j_call: TRBJ2-2; clone_size: few; cdr3_aa: CASLKTRPNTGELFF; cdr3_nt: TGTGCCAGCCTTAAGACAAGACCGAACACCGGGGAGCTGTTTTTT
v_call: TRBV4-1; d_call: TRBD1; j_call: TRBJ1-6; clone_size: few; cdr3_aa: CASSQDRGQASSPLHF; cdr3_nt: TGCGCCAGCAGCCAAGATCGGGGACAGGCAAGTTCACCCCTCCACTTT
v_call: TRBV4-2; d_call: -; j_call: TRBJ2-7; clone_size: many; cdr3_aa: CASSQALQPTHSYEQYF; cdr3_nt: TGTGCCAGCAGCCAAGCCCTACAGCCAACCCACTCCTACGAGCAGTACTTC
v_call: TRBV7-8; d_call: TRBD1; j_call: TRBJ1-1; clone_size: -; cdr3_aa: CATGVDRENTEAFF; cdr3_nt: TGTGCCACCGGGGTGGACAGGGAGAACACTGAAGCTTTCTTT
v_call: TRBV18; d_call: -; j_call: TRBJ2-1; clone_size: -; cdr3_aa: CASSPDVDNEQFF; cdr3_nt: TGTGCCAGCTCACCGGATGTAGACAATGAGCAGTTCTTC
v_call: TRBV28; d_call: -; j_call: TRBJ1-5; clone_size: -; cdr3_aa: CASKGDLSNQPQHF; cdr3_nt: TGTGCCAGCAAGGGGGACCTTAGCAATCAGCCCCAGCATTTT
v_call: TRBV7-3; d_call: -; j_call: TRBJ1-1; clone_size: -; cdr3_aa: CASSTGPNTEAFF; cdr3_nt: TGTGCCAGCAGCACCGGACCTAACACTGAAGCTTTCTTT
v_call: TRBV7-8; d_call: -; j_call: TRBJ2-5; clone_size: -; cdr3_aa: CASSPWGFRQLQETQYF; cdr3_nt: TGTGCCAGCAGCCCTTGGGGTTTCCGGCAGCTACAAGAGACCCAGTACTTC
v_call: TRBV27; d_call: TRBD2; j_call: TRBJ2-1; clone_size: -; cdr3_aa: CASSAGTREPGSYNEQFF; cdr3_nt: TGTGCCAGCAGTGCCGGGACTAGGGAACCAGGCTCCTACAATGAGCAGTTCTTC
v_call: TRBV27; d_call: -; j_call: TRBJ1-1; clone_size: -; cdr3_aa: CASTAYRNTEAFF; cdr3_nt: TGTGCCAGCACCGCATACCGGAACACTGAAGCTTTCTTT
v_call: TRBV2; d_call: -; j_call: TRBJ2-2; clone_size: -; cdr3_aa: CASSDGSWRNTGELFF; cdr3_nt: TGTGCCAGCAGTGACGGCAGCTGGAGGAACACCGGGGAGCTGTTTTTT
v_call: TRBV6-1; d_call: TRBD1; j_call: TRBJ1-2; clone_size: -; cdr3_aa: CASSGTGLSGYTF; cdr3_nt: TGTGCCAGCAGCGGGACAGGCTTAAGTGGCTACACCTTC
v_call: TRBV7-2; d_call: TRBD1; j_call: TRBJ1-2; clone_size: -; cdr3_aa: CASSLTGEPNYGYTF; cdr3_nt: TGTGCCAGCAGCCTCACAGGGGAACCTAACTATGGCTACACCTTC
v_call: TRBV11-2; d_call: TRBD1; j_call: TRBJ1-2; clone_size: -; cdr3_aa: CASSHGLDRGRNYGYTF; cdr3_nt: TGTGCCAGCAGCCACGGATTAGACAGGGGGCGGAACTATGGCTACACCTTC
v_call: TRBV19; d_call: TRBD1; j_call: TRBJ1-2; clone_size: few; cdr3_aa: CASTQIRGSLYGYTF; cdr3_nt: TGTGCCAGTACCCAAATCAGGGGGTCACTCTATGGCTACACCTTC